This entry describes one T cell receptor beta chain. Extracted RNA was reverse transcribed into cDNA, the sequencing template. Measured with immunoSEQ multiplex PCR; TCRdb has only the in-frame clones, and not every one. The sample lists over 150,000 clones, roughly three fifths occurring once. This sample is drawn from a study of CD8+ T cells in alopecia areata. CDR1 and CDR2 from the germline V gene are SGHAT and FQNNGV. This CDR3 has 12 amino acids. Trimming removed 5 bases from V and 8 bases from J, with 12 bases in between. The source material was CD8+ T cells sorted from blood. This chain links TRBV11-2 with TRBJ1-2; tentative D call: TRBD1 (5 bases). The sequence came from a human donor in good health. CDR3 amino acids: CASSAQGFGYTF. The CDR3 DNA follows: TGTGCCAGCAGCGCTCAGGGTTTCGGCTACACCTTC.